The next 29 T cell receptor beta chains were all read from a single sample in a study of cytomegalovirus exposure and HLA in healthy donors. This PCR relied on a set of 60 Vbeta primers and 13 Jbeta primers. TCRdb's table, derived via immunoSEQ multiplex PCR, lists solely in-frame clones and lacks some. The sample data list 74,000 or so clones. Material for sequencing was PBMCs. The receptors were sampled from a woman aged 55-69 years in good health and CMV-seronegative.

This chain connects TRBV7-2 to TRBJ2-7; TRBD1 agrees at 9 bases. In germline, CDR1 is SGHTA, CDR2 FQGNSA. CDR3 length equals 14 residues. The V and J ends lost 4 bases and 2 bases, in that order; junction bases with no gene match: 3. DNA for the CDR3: TGTGCCAGCAGCTACACAGGGGGCGCCTACGAGCAGTACTTC. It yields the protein CASSYTGGAYEQYF.

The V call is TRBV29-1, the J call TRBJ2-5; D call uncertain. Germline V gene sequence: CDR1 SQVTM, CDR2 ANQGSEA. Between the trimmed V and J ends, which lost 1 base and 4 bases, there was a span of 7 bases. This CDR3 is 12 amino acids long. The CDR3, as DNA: TGCAGCGTTGAAGGGCTAGGAGAGACCCAGTACTTC. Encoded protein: CSVEGLGETQYF.

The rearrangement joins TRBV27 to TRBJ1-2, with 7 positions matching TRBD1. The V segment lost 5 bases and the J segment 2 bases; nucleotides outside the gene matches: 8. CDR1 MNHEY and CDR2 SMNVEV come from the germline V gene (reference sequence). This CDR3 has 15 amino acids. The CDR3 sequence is CASSQTGILNYGYTF. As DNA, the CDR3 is TGTGCCAGCAGTCAGACAGGGATACTCAACTATGGCTACACCTTC.

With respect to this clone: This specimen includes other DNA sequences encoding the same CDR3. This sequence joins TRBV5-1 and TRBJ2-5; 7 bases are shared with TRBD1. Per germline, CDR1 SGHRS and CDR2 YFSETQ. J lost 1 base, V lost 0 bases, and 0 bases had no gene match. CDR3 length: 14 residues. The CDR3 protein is CASSLAGGQETQYF. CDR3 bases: TGCGCCAGCAGCTTGGCAGGGGGCCAAGAGACCCAGTACTTC.

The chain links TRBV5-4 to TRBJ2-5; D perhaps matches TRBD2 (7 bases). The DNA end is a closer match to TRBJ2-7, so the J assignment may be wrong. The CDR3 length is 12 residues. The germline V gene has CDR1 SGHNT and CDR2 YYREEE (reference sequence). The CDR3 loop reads CASRRGRDEQYF. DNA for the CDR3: TGTGCCAGCAGGCGGGGGCGCGACGAGCAGTACTTC.

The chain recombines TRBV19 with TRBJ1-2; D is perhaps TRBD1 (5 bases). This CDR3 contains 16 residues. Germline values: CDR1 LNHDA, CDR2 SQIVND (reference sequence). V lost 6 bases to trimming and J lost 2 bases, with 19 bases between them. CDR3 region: CASSPGGGVTNYGYTF. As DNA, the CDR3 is TGTGCCAGTAGCCCGGGCGGGGGGGTTACCAACTATGGCTACACCTTC. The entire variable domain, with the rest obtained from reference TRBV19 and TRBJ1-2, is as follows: DGGITQSPKYLFRKEGQNVTLSCEQNLNHDAMYWYRQDPGQGLRLIYYSQIVNDFQKGDIAEGYSVSREKKESFPLTVTSAQKNPTAFYLCASSPGGGVTNYGYTFGSGTRLTVV.

DNA of the CDR3: TGTGCCAGCAGAGTGGACTTGTCCTCCTACGAGCAGTACTTC. This translates into CASRVDLSSYEQYF. V gene TRBV7-2 combines with J gene TRBJ2-7; D perhaps matches TRBD2 (5 bases). The CDR3 totals 14 residues. Germline V CDR1 and CDR2: SGHTA, FQGNSA. The germline V and J ends were trimmed by 6 bases and 0 bases, with 12 bases remaining between them.

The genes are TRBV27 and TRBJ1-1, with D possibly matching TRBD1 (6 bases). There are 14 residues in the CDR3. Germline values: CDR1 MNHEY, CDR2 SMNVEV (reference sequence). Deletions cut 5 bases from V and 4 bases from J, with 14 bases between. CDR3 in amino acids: CASSPGGQTTEAFF. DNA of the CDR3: TGTGCCAGCAGTCCTGGGGGACAAACCACTGAAGCTTTCTTT.

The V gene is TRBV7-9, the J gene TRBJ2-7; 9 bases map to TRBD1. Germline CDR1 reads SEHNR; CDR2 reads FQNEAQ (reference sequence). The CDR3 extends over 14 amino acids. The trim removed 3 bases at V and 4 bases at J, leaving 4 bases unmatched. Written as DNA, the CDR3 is TGTGCCAGCAGCTTGCCCGGGACAGGGTACGAGCAGTACTTC. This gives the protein CASSLPGTGYEQYF.

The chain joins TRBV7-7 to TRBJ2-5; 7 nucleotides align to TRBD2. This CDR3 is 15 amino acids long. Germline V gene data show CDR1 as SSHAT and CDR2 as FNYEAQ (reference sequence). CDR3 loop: CASGNTAGPQETQYF. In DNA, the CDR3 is TGTGCTAGCGGCAATACAGCGGGACCCCAAGAGACCCAGTACTTC.

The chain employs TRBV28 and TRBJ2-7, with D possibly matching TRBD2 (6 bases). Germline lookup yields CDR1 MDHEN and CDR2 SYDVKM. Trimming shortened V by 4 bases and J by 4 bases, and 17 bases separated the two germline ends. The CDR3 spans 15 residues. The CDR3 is CASSSSEGWRYEQYF. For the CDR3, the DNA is TGTGCCAGCAGTTCCTCGGAGGGCTGGCGATACGAGCAGTACTTC.

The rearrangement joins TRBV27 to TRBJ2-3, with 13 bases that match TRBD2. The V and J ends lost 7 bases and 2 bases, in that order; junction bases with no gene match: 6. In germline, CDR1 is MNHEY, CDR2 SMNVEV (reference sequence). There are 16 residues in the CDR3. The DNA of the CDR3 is TGTGCCAGCACCCCGGGACTAGCGGGATACACAGATACGCAGTATTTT. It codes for CASTPGLAGYTDTQYF.

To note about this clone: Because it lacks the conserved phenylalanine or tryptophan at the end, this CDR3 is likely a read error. The CDR3 region is CASSAEGNYGYTL. The CDR3 coding sequence is TGTGCCAGCAGTGCCGAGGGCAACTATGGCTACACCCTC. V usage is TRBV2 and J usage is TRBJ1-2; D uncertain. Germline values: CDR1 SNHLY, CDR2 FYNNEI. The V gene lost 4 bases and the J gene lost 2 bases, with 8 bases spanning the gap. This CDR3 is built from 13 residues.

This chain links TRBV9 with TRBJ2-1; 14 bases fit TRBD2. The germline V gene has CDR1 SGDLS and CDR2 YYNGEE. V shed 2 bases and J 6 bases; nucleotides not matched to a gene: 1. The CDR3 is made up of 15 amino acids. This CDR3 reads CASSVGLAGANEQFF. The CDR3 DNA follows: TGTGCCAGCAGCGTGGGACTAGCGGGAGCCAATGAGCAGTTCTTC.

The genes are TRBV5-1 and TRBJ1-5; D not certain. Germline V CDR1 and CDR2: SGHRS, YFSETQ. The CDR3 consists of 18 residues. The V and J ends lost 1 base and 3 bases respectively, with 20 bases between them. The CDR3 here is CASSLLGGLRPFNQPQHF. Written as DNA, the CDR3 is TGCGCCAGCAGCTTGTTAGGAGGGCTTAGGCCCTTCAATCAGCCCCAGCATTTT. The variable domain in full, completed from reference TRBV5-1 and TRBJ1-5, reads KAGVTQTPRYLIKTRGQQVTLSCSPISGHRSVSWYQQTPGQGLQFLFEYFSETQRNKGNFPGRFSGRQFSNSRSEMNVSTLELGDSALYLCASSLLGGLRPFNQPQHFGDGTRLSIL.

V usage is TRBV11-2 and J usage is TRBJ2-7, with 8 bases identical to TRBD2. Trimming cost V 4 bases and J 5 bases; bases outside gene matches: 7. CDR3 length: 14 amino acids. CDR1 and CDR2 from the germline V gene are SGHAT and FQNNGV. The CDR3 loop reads CASSSPGLGHEQYF. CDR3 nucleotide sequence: TGTGCCAGCAGCTCTCCGGGACTAGGACACGAGCAGTACTTC.

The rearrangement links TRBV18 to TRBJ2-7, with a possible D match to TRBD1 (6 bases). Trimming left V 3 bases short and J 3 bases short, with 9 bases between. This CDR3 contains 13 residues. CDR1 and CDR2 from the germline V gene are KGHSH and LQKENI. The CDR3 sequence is CASSPDSLYEQYF. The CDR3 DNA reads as TGTGCCAGCTCACCGGACAGCCTCTACGAGCAGTACTTC.

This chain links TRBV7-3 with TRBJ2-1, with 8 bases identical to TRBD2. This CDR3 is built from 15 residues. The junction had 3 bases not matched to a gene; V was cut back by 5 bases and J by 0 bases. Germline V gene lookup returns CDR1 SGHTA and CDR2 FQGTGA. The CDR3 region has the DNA TGTGCCAGCAGCGAAGGACTAGCCTCCTACAATGAGCAGTTCTTC. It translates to CASSEGLASYNEQFF.

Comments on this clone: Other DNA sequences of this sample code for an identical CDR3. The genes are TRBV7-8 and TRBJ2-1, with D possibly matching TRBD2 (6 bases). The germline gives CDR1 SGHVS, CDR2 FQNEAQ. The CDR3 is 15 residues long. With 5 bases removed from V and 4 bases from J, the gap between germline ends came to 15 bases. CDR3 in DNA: TGTGCCAGCAGCCCCACCCGGGGGATTTACAATGAGCAGTTCTTC. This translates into CASSPTRGIYNEQFF.

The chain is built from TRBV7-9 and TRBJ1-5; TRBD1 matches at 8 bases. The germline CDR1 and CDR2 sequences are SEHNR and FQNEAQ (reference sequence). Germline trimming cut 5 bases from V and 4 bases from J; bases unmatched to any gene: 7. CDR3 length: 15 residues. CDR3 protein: CASSPNTGGNQPQHF. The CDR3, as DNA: TGTGCCAGCAGCCCCAACACAGGGGGGAATCAGCCCCAGCATTTT.

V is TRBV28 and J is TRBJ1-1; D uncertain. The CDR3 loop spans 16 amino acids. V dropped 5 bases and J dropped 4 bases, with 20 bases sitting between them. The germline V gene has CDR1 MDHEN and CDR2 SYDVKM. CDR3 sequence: CASSILNPGARTEAFF. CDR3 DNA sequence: TGTGCCAGCAGTATCCTCAACCCGGGAGCACGCACTGAAGCTTTCTTT. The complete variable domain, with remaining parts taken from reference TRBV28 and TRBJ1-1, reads DVKVTQSSRYLVKRTGEKVFLECVQDMDHENMFWYRQDPGLGLRLIYFSYDVKMKEKGDIPEGYSVSREKKERFSLILESASTNQTSMYLCASSILNPGARTEAFFGQGTRLTVV.

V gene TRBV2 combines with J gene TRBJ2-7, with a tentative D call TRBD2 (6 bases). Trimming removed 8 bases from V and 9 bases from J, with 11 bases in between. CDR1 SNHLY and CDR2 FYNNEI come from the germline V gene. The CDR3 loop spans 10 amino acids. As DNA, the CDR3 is TGTGCCAGCCATACCGGGGGGCAGTACTTC. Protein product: CASHTGGQYF.

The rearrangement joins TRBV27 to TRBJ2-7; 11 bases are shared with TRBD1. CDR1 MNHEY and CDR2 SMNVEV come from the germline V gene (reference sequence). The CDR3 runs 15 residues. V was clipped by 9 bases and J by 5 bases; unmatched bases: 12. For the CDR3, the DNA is TGTGCCAGGACTCCAGCGGACAGGGGGCACCACGAGCAGTACTTC. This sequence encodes CARTPADRGHHEQYF.

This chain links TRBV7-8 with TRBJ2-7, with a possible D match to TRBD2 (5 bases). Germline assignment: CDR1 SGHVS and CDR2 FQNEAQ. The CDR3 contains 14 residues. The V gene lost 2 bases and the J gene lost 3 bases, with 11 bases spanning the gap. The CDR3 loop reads CASSLLRASYEQYF. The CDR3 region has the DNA TGTGCCAGCAGCTTACTGCGGGCCAGCTACGAGCAGTACTTC.

Here the CDR3 DNA reads TGCAGGGGGGGGGACCTCTACGAGCAGTACTTC. Protein: CRGGDLYEQYF. V is TRBV20-1 and J is TRBJ2-7, with TRBD2 identical over 7 bases. CDR3 length: 11 amino acids. Germline V gene data show CDR1 as DFQATT and CDR2 as SNEGSKA (reference sequence).

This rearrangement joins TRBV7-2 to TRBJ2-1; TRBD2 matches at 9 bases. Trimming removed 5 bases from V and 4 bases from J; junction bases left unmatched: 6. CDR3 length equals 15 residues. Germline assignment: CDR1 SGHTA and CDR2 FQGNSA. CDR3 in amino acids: CASSPSGVLYNEQFF. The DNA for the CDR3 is TGTGCCAGCAGCCCTAGCGGGGTACTATACAATGAGCAGTTCTTC.

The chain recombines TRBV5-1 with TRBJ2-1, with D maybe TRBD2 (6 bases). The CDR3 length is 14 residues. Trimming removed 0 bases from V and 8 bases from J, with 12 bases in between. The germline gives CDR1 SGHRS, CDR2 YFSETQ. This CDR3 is CASSLGGAGDEQFF. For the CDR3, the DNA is TGCGCCAGCAGCTTGGGCGGGGCCGGGGATGAGCAGTTCTTC.

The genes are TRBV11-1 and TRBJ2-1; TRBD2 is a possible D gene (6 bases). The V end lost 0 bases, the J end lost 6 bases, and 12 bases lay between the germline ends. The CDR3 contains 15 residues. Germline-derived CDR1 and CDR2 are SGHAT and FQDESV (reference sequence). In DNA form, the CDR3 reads TGTGCCAGCAGCTTAGCTTGGCGGGAAAGCAATGAGCAGTTCTTC. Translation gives CASSLAWRESNEQFF. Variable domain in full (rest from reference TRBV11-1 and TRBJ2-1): EAEVAQSPRYKITEKSQAVAFWCDPISGHATLYWYRQILGQGPELLVQFQDESVVDDSQLPKDRFSAERLKGVDSTLKIQPAELGDSAMYLCASSLAWRESNEQFFGPGTRLTVL.

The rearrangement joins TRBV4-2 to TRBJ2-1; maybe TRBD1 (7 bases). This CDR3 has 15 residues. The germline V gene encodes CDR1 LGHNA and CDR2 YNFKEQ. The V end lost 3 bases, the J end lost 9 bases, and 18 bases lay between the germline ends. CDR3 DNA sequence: TGTGCCAGCAGCCAGGCACAGGGCCAGGGGGGTGAGCAGTTCTTC. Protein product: CASSQAQGQGGEQFF.